The source of this T cell receptor beta chain is a study of monozygotic twins with inflammatory bowel disease. Germline values: CDR1 SGHRS, CDR2 YFSETQ. There are 12 residues in the CDR3. Template-switch reactions added UMIs with a 6-nucleotide sample barcode. One entry per CDR3 protein, without DNA, is what TCRdb gives after re-calling the 5' RACE reads. In all, the sample yields approximately 400,000 distinct CDR3 sequences. Every donor provided one blood sample measuring 2.5 to 3 ml. Sequenced input: blood. The chain employs TRBV5-1 and TRBJ2-5; lacking DNA, the TRBD1 call made by TCRdb goes unchecked. The TCR was taken from a human donor with ulcerative colitis or Crohn's disease, or a healthy co-twin of an affected twin (not recorded which). The CDR3 loop reads CASSLALRDQYF.